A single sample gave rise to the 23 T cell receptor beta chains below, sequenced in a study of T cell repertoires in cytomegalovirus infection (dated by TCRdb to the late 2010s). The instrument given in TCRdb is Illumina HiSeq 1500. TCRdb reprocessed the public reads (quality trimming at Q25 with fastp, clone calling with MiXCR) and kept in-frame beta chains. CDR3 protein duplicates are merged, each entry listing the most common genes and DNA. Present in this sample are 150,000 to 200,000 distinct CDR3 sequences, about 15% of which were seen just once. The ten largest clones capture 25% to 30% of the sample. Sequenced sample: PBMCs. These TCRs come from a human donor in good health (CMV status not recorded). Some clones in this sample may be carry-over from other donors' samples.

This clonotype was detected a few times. DNA of the CDR3: TGCAGTGCTCCCAGTCCGGGAGGCAATCAGCCCCAGCATTTT. Encoded protein: CSAPSPGGNQPQHF. The chain links TRBV20-1 to TRBJ1-5; D call uncertain. V gave up 5 bases and J gave up 2 bases, with 13 bases separating them. This CDR3 contains 14 residues. Germline values: CDR1 DFQATT, CDR2 SNEGSKA (reference sequence).

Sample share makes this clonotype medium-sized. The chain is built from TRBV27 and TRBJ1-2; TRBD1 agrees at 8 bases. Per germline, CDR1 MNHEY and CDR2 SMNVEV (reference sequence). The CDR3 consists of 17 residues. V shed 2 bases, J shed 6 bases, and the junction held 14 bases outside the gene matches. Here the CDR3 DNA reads TGTGCCAGCAGTTTAAGAAGCGCAGGGGGCGGATATGATGGCTACACCTTC. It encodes CASSLRSAGGGYDGYTF.

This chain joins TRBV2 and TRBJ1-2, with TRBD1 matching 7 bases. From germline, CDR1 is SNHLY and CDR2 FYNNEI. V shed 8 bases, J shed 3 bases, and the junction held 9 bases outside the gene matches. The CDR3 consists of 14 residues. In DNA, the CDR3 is TGTGCCAGCTGGGTGGAGGGGGCGGACTATGGCTACACCTTC. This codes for CASWVEGADYGYTF.

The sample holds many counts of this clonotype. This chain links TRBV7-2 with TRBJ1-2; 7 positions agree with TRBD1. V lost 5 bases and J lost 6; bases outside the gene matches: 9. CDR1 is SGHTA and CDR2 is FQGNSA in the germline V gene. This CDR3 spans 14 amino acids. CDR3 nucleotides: TGTGCCAGCAGCCGGAACACAGGGGTTCATGGCTACACCTTC. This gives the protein CASSRNTGVHGYTF.

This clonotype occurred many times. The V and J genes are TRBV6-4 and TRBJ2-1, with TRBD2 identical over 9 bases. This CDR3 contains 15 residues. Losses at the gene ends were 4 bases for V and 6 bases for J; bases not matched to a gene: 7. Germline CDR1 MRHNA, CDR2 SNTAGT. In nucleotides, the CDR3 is TGTGCCAGCAGTGGTAGTAGCGGGAGCTCCAATGAGCAGTTCTTC. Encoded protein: CASSGSSGSSNEQFF.

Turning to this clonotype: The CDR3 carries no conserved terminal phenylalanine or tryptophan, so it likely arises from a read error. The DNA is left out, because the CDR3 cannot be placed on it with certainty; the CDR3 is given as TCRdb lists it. The CDR3 region is CATRIAHGRLHL. This chain connects TRBV12-3 or TRBV12-4 to TRBJ1-2. The CDR3 is 12 residues long, counting both termini.

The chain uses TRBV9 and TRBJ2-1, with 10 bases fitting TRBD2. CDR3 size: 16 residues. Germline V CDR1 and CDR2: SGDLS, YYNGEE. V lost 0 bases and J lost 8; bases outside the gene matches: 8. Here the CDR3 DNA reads TGTGCCAGCAGCGTAGAACCAGCGGGAGGGTGGGATGAGCAGTTCTTC. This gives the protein CASSVEPAGGWDEQFF.

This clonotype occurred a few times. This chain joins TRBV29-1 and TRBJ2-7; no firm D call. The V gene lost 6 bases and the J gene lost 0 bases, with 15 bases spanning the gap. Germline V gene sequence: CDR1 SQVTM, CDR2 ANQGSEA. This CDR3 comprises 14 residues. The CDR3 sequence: CSVALVEVSYEQYF. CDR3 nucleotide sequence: TGCAGCGTCGCCCTTGTTGAGGTCTCCTACGAGCAGTACTTC.

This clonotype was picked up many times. The CDR3, as DNA: TGTGCCAGCAGCTTAGCGCAGGCAGGTGAGCAGTTCTTC. It specifies CASSLAQAGEQFF. The chain links TRBV7-2 to TRBJ2-1; D is ambiguous. Germline assignment: CDR1 SGHTA and CDR2 FQGNSA. V lost 0 bases, J lost 9 bases, and 9 bases lay in between. The CDR3 runs to 13 residues.

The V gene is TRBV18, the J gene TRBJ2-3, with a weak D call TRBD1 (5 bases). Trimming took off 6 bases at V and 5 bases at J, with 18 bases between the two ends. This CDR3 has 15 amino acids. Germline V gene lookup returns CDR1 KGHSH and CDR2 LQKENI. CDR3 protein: CASSWGRQTEDTQYF. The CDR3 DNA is TGTGCCAGCTCCTGGGGTAGGCAGACAGAAGATACGCAGTATTTT.

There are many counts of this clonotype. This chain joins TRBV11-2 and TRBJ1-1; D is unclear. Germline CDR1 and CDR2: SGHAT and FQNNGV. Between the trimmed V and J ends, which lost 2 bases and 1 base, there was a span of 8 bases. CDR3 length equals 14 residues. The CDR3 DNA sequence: TGTGCCAGCAGCTTAAGAAGCTGGAACACTGAAGCTTTCTTT. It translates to CASSLRSWNTEAFF.

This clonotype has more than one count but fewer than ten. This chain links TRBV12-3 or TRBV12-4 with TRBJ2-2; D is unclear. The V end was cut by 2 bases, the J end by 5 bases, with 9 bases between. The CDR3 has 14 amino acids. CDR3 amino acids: CASSLMGSTGELFF. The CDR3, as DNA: TGTGCCAGCAGTTTAATGGGTTCGACCGGGGAGCTGTTTTTT.

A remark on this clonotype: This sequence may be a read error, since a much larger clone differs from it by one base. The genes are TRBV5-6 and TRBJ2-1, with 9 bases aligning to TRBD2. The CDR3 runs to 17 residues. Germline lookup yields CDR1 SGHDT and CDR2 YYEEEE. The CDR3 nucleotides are TGTACCAGCAGCCTAGGTGGGGCGGGGGGGCCCCACAATGAGCAGTTCTTC. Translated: CTSSLGGAGGPHNEQFF.

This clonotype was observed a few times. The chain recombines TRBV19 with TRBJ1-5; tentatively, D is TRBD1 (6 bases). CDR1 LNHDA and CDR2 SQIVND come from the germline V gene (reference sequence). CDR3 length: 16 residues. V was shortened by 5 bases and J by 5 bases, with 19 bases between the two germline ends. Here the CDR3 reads CASSPSGGRRDQPQHF. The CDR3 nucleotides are TGTGCCAGTAGTCCCTCCGGGGGGCGCAGGGATCAGCCCCAGCATTTT.

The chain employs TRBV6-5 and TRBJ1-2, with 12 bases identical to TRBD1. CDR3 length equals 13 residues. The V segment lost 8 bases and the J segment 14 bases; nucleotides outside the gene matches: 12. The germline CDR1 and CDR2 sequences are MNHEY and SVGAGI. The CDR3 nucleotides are TGTGCCAGCCGTCCACCGGGACAGGGGGCTCGTACCTTC. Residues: CASRPPGQGARTF.

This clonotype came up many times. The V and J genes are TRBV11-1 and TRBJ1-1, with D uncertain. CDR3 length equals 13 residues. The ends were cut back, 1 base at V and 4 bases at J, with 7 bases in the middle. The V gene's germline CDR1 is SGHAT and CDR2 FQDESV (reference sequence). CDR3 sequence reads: CASSLGDITEAFF. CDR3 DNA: TGTGCCAGCAGCTTAGGGGATATCACTGAAGCTTTCTTT.

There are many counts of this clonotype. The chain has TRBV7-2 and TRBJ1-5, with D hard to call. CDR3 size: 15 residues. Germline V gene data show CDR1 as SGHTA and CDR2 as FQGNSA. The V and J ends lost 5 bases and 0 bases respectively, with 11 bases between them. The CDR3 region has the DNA TGTGCCAGCAGCCGGACCCCCAGTAGCAATCAGCCCCAGCATTTT. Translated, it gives CASSRTPSSNQPQHF.

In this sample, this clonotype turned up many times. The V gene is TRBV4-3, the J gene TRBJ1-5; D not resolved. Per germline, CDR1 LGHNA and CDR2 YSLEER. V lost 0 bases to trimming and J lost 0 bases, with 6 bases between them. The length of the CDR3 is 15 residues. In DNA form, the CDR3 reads TGCGCCAGCAGCCAAGAACGGTTTAGCAATCAGCCCCAGCATTTT. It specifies CASSQERFSNQPQHF.

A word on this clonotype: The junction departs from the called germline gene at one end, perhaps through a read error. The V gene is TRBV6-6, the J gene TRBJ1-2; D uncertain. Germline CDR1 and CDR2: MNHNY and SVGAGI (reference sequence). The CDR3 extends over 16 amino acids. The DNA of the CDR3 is TGTGCCAGCGGTTACGGGCAGCTAGTAGCTAACTATGGCTACACCTTC. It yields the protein CASGYGQLVANYGYTF.

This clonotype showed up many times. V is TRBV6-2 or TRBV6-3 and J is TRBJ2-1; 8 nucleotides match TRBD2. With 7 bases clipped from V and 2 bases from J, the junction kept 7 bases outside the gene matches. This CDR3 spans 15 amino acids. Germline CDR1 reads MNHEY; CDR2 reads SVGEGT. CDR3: CASIQAGVPYNEQFF. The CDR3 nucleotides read TGTGCCAGCATCCAAGCGGGGGTGCCCTACAATGAGCAGTTCTTC.

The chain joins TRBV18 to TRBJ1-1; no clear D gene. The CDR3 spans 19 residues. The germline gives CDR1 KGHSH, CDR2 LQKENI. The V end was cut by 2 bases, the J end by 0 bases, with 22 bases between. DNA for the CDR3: TGTGCCAGCTCACCAGTGGGAATGGGCGACCTAGCCTTGAACACTGAAGCTTTCTTT. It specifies CASSPVGMGDLALNTEAFF.

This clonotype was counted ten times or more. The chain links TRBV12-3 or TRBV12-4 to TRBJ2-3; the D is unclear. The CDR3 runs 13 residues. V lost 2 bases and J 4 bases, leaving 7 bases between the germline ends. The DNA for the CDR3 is TGTGCCAGCAGTTTAAGGGTCCCAGATACGCAGTATTTT. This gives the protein CASSLRVPDTQYF.

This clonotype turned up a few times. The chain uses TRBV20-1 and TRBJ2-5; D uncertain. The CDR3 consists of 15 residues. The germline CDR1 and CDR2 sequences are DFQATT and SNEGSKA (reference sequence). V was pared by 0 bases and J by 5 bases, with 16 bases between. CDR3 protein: CSARDLINLSETQYF. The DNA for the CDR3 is TGCAGTGCTAGAGATCTAATAAACCTGAGTGAGACCCAGTACTTC.